The rows below give T cell receptor beta chains drawn from one sample of a study of early T cells in non-severe SARS-CoV-2 infection. Via MiXCR, TCRdb re-called the 5' RACE reads, giving one row per CDR3 protein. In the table there are 25,000 to 35,000 distinct CDR3 sequences, approximately 6% of which are singletons. Sequencing was carried out using whole blood. These receptors were taken from an adult who was a healthcare worker with PCR-confirmed SARS-CoV-2 infection or an uninfected control (not recorded which). Both conserved end residues are part of each CDR3. D genes are given only for firm matches. Some rows mark clone size as missing; the rest say once, few, many or name a class of expanded clone.

V gene	D gene	clone size	J gene	CDR3 DNA	CDR3 protein
TRBV20-1	TRBD2	many	TRBJ2-7	TGCAGTGCTTCCCGTGATCTAGCGGGCGCGACATCTGACTACTTC	CSASRDLAGATSDYF
TRBV27	TRBD1	NA	TRBJ1-6	TGTGCCAGCAGTTCCCGCAGGGGGCGCCGGTATAATTCACCCCTCCACTTT	CASSSRRGRRYNSPLHF
TRBV28	NA	NA	TRBJ2-7	TGTGCCAGCAGGCCGGGGGGCGTCTACGAGCAGTACTTC	CASRPGGVYEQYF
TRBV5-1	TRBD2	many	TRBJ2-1	TGCGCCAGCAGCACTAGCGGATACAATGAGCAGTTCTTC	CASSTSGYNEQFF
TRBV27	NA	many	TRBJ2-1	TGTGCCAGCAGTTTGGGAATCTATTCGGCGTTGGAAGGTGAGCAGTTCTTC	CASSLGIYSALEGEQFF
TRBV28	NA	few	TRBJ2-1	TGTGCCAGCAACCCGACAGGATGGGGAGATGAGCAGTTCTTC	CASNPTGWGDEQFF
TRBV20-1	NA	many	TRBJ2-1	TGCAGTGCTTATCGGGCCTATGAGCAGTTCTTC	CSAYRAYEQFF
TRBV28	NA	few	TRBJ2-1	TGTGCCAGCAGTTTTTTCAGGGGCGATGAGCAGTTCTTC	CASSFFRGDEQFF
TRBV7-9	NA	NA	TRBJ1-6	TGTGCCAGCGAGAGGGAGGATAATTCACCCCTCCACTTT	CASEREDNSPLHF
TRBV7-8	NA	NA	TRBJ2-5	TGTGCCAGCAGCCCCCGACAGTTTGAGACCCAGTACTTC	CASSPRQFETQYF
TRBV4-2	NA	NA	TRBJ2-1	TGTGCCAGCAGCCGGGCGGGCGAGCAGTTCTTC	CASSRAGEQFF
TRBV7-2	TRBD1	many	TRBJ1-4	TGTGCCAGCAGCCCCCGGGACAGGGGGGTCTCTAATGAAAAACTGTTTTTT	CASSPRDRGVSNEKLFF
TRBV25-1	NA	NA	TRBJ2-6	TGTGCCAGCGGGAAGACCGCATCTGGGGCCAACGTCCTGACTTTC	CASGKTASGANVLTF
TRBV20-1	NA	many	TRBJ2-7	TGCAGTGCTAGCTTAGCGTGGGCCCGCGAGCAGTACTTC	CSASLAWAREQYF
TRBV4-1	NA	few	TRBJ2-2	TGCGCCAGCAGCCAAGTAACCGGGGAGCTGTTTTTT	CASSQVTGELFF
TRBV7-3	NA	medium-sized	TRBJ2-3	TGTGCCAGCAGCTTAACAGGGACAGATACGCAGTATTTT	CASSLTGTDTQYF
TRBV27	NA	many	TRBJ2-1	TGTGCCAGCAGTTTAGGGAGTAGGGTCAATGAGCAGTTCTTC	CASSLGSRVNEQFF
TRBV11-2	NA	many	TRBJ2-3	TGTGCCAGCAGCTTAGGAGATACGCAGTATTTT	CASSLGDTQYF
TRBV7-9	NA	medium-sized	TRBJ2-7	TGTGCCAGCAGCTTAGGGCGCAACGTAGACCTGACCTACGAGCAGTACTTC	CASSLGRNVDLTYEQYF
TRBV6-1	NA	many	TRBJ1-5	TGTGCCAGCAGTGATTCTGGACAGCGACCACGGAGTCAGCCCCAGCATTTT	CASSDSGQRPRSQPQHF
TRBV10-2	NA	NA	TRBJ2-5	TGCGCCAGCAGTGAGGGGGAGACCCAGTACTTC	CASSEGETQYF
TRBV5-6	NA	once	TRBJ1-1	TGTGCCAGCACCCCCGGGGTTTCGGACACTGAAGCTTTCTTT	CASTPGVSDTEAFF
TRBV2	NA	NA	TRBJ2-3	TGTGCCAGCAGCGCAGGGGAGAAGACAGATACGCAGTATTTT	CASSAGEKTDTQYF
TRBV20-1	NA	many	TRBJ2-7	TGCAGTGCTAGGGCCCGTGAGGGGCCCTCCTACGAGCAGTACTTC	CSARAREGPSYEQYF
TRBV7-9	NA	many	TRBJ1-1	TGTGCCAGCAGCAGCACACAGGGTGATCGAGCTTTCTTT	CASSSTQGDRAFF
TRBV6-6	TRBD1	NA	TRBJ2-5	TGTGCCAGCAATAGAAACGGGTGGACAGGCCAAGAGACCCAGTACTTC	CASNRNGWTGQETQYF
TRBV20-1	TRBD1	NA	TRBJ2-5	TGCAGTGCCAAAAGCGTCAGGGGGCGAGGAGAGACCCAGTACTTC	CSAKSVRGRGETQYF
TRBV6-6	NA	many	TRBJ1-3	TGTGCCAGCAGTTCCCCCGGGGGGCGATCTGAAAACACCATATATTTT	CASSSPGGRSENTIYF
TRBV27	TRBD2	many	TRBJ2-2	TGTGCCAGCAGTTTAACTAGCGGGAGTTTGGGGGAGCTGTTTTTT	CASSLTSGSLGELFF
TRBV20-1	NA	few	TRBJ1-2	TGCAGTGCTAGGGACAGAAGCTATGGCTACACCTTC	CSARDRSYGYTF
TRBV4-2	NA	NA	TRBJ1-4	TGTGCCAGCAGCCAAGAGGCCAGACTGGGTATAGGGAATGAAAAACTGTTTTTT	CASSQEARLGIGNEKLFF
TRBV4-1	TRBD2	many	TRBJ2-1	TGCGCCAGCAGCCAACTAGGACTAGCGGGAGGGAAGAGCTCCTACAATGAGCAGTTCTTC	CASSQLGLAGGKSSYNEQFF
TRBV7-9	NA	many	TRBJ1-4	TGTGCCAGCAGCTTAAATGAAAAACTGTTTTTT	CASSLNEKLFF
TRBV12-3/TRBV12-4	NA	many	TRBJ2-2	TGTGCCAGCAGTTTCCAGGGATCCACCGGGGAGCTGTTTTTT	CASSFQGSTGELFF
TRBV18	TRBD1	many	TRBJ2-1	TGTGCCAGCTCACCCGACAGGGAAGTATACAATGAGCAGTTCTTC	CASSPDREVYNEQFF
TRBV7-2	NA	NA	TRBJ1-2	TGTGCCAGCAGCTTAGGGCCCCCCTTCATAGTTGGCTACACCTTC	CASSLGPPFIVGYTF
TRBV4-2	NA	many	TRBJ2-1	TGTGCCAGCAGCCAAGAGGCTTACAATGAGCAGTTCTTC	CASSQEAYNEQFF
TRBV6-1	NA	many	TRBJ2-5	TGTGCCAGCAGTGGGGAAGAGACCCAGTACTTC	CASSGEETQYF
TRBV7-9	NA	NA	TRBJ1-1	TGTGCCAGCAGCCCCGGGGTGACTGAAGCTTTCTTT	CASSPGVTEAFF
TRBV27	NA	many	TRBJ2-1	TGTGCCAGCAGTTTAAGTAGCGTCAATGAGCAGTTCTTC	CASSLSSVNEQFF
TRBV29-1	NA	many	TRBJ2-2	TGCAGCGTCGCTCAGACTAACACCGGGGAGCTGTTTTTT	CSVAQTNTGELFF
TRBV28	NA	many	TRBJ2-7	TGTGCCAGCAGTCCCCGGGCGACTACGGGGGACTCCTACGAGCAGTACTTC	CASSPRATTGDSYEQYF
TRBV12-3/TRBV12-4	NA	many	TRBJ2-1	TGTGCCAGCAGCCCCGCGAGGCTCGGGCTCAATGAGCAGTTCTTC	CASSPARLGLNEQFF